This record looks at one T cell receptor (beta chain) sequence and its context. This clonotype occurred a few times. Its target antigen remains unknown. The input lacks base qualities; no much larger clone sits a single base away. The TCR beta CDR3 regions were amplified from RNA transcripts. A first-round RT-PCR of the TCR CDR3 used the HTBI primer set with the Qiagen OneStep RT-PCR kit. Libraries were constructed in a second round of multiplex PCR, after which size selection and purification were performed. The libraries were sequenced on an Illumina HiSeq2000 using paired-end 100 bp reads. On the authors' methods: SOAPnuke was used to process the raw data, with reads discarded if the reads contained adapters or uncalled bases, had a mean Phred below 15, or lacked an exact constant-primer or identifier match. High-quality paired reads were merged using COPE v1.2.5, and each unique nucleotide sequence was defined as a clonotype. MiTCR v1.1 was used to align clonotypes to the IMGT TRBV, TRBD and TRBJ reference segments. The analysis was restricted to V-J combinations with a frequency above 0.0001, which together covered 99.2% of the repertoires. The TCS score was defined as F50 (clonal expansion) divided by E x V (chaos), with BLOSUM62-based TCRdist calculated between CDR3 peptides within each V-J. Welch's t-statistics and random forest reduced approximately 520 V-J features to roughly 13, which were used in a naive Bayes classifier (R e1071). The public reads were reprocessed in TCRdb via fastp at Q25 and MiXCR, keeping in-frame beta chains. Entries that share a CDR3 protein sequence are merged under the most common genes and DNA. The V and J calls come from TCRdb's annotation, not from the publication. The sample has approximately 520,000 distinct CDR3 sequences on record, roughly 25% of them singletons. The ten largest clones capture 11% of the sample.

The data are from a study of T cells in Graves' hyperthyroidism and ophthalmopathy (dated by TCRdb to between 2019 and 2020). With regard to the full study: Peripheral blood was sampled at the time of initial diagnosis, prior to any treatment. After sampling, hyperthyroidism patients received methimazole starting at 30 mg daily, and ophthalmopathy patients received high-dose intravenous methylprednisolone. Thyroid tissue and blood T-cell repertoires from more than five Graves' hyperthyroidism patients were also compared in the study. Whether ophthalmopathy could be predicted prospectively was tested in an independent validation cohort made up of 18 to 20 hyperthyroidism patients plus 17 patients who later progressed to ophthalmopathy. TCR Vbeta CDR3 sequencing of some 140 peripheral blood samples (under 45 ophthalmopathy, roughly 74 hyperthyroidism and roughly 17 progressor patients) is reported in the paper. To identify distinguishing TCR V-J signatures, a discovery cohort of 90 to 100 patients was used, comprising 43 with Graves' ophthalmopathy and roughly 60 with stable Graves' hyperthyroidism. The approximately 98 discovery patients were randomly divided into training and test sets at a 7:3 ratio. General study outcomes and caveats: In validation, the model predicted progression to ophthalmopathy a median of roughly six months before onset, with around 70% sensitivity and 72.22% specificity. Sample size was not statistically predetermined, and investigators were not blinded to group allocation. Blood samples also contained most of the expanded thyroid clonotypes (frequency above 0.001), which suggests that blood repertoires may reflect thyroid immune responses. A model built on a 13 V-J signature distinguished ophthalmopathy from stable hyperthyroidism, reaching 85% to 90% sensitivity and about 81% specificity in cross-validation and 80%/75% in testing.

Ophthalmopathy patients had moderately to severely active disease, with a Clinical Activity Score of 3 or more, a NOSPECS grade of 4 or more, and a disease duration of less than 3 months. Exclusion was applied to patients with uncontrolled infections, other autoimmune diseases, pregnancy or lactation. Diagnoses were established on the basis of clinical symptoms, serum thyroxine and TRAb, thyroid ultrasound, and orbital computed tomography. Ficoll-Paque density gradient centrifugation was used to isolate PBMCs from about 10 ml of fresh peripheral blood. Trizol reagent was used to extract total RNA, and RNA quality was then checked on an Agilent 2100 Bioanalyzer. This TCR derives from a woman in her 30s with Graves' ophthalmopathy. The sequencing input was blood.

The CDR3 region has the sequence CASSSSGSSYGYTF. The nucleotides read TGTGCCAGCAGCTCTTCGGGGAGCAGCTATGGCTACACCTTC. The V gene is TRBV7-9 and the J gene is TRBJ1-2; the D gene assignment is ambiguous. Its CDR3 holds 14 amino acids, cysteine through phenylalanine. The kept DNA is CDR3 alone, 42 bases in frame from the first base. V drops 4 bases and J drops 4 bases, leaving 13 bases in between. CDR1 and CDR2 are drawn from the germline V gene (reference sequence): SEHNR, FQNEAQ.